This T cell receptor (beta chain) was identified during a study of blood T cell repertoires in COVID-19. The germline V and J ends were trimmed by 0 bases and 2 bases, with 5 bases remaining between them. Germline assignment: CDR1 SGDLS and CDR2 YYNGEE. The CDR3 contains 13 residues. Generated by immunoSEQ multiplex PCR, the TCRdb table keeps only in-frame clones and is missing some. The data show about 240,000 clones, approximately 86% seen once. This chain connects TRBV9 to TRBJ1-1, with D uncertain. The specimen was peripheral blood. The sequence came from a woman in her 70s with active or convalescent COVID-19. CDR3 region: CASSVVTNTEAFF. The CDR3 DNA reads as TGTGCCAGCAGCGTAGTAACTAACACTGAAGCTTTCTTT.